Listed here are 26 T cell receptor beta chains from one sample, sequenced in a study of CXCR3-negative and CXCR3-positive naive CD8 T cells. UMI-tagged TRB cDNA libraries were built via 5' RACE. TCRdb reanalyzed the 5' RACE reads, giving one entry per CDR3 protein sequence and no DNA. The sample holds 56,000 or so distinct CDR3 sequences. Sequencing used memory CD8+ T cells from blood. These receptor sequences come from a human donor in good health. Some clones in this sample may be carry-over from other donors' samples.

The CDR3 reads CASRVGGLDEQFF. The chain joins TRBV7-3 to TRBJ2-1. The CDR3 covers 13 residues. Germline CDR1 reads SGHTA; CDR2 reads FQGTGA.

V and J are TRBV13 and TRBJ1-5. The CDR3 totals 13 residues. Germline CDR1 reads PRHDT; CDR2 reads FYEKMQ (reference sequence). This chain's CDR3 is CASSLTANQPQHF. Filled out from reference TRBV13 and TRBJ1-5, the complete variable domain reads AAGVIQSPRHLIKEKRETATLKCYPIPRHDTVYWYQQGPGQDPQFLISFYEKMQSDKGSIPDRFSAQQFSDYHSELNMSSLELGDSALYFCASSLTANQPQHFGDGTRLSIL.

The chain couples TRBV5-1 to TRBJ2-1. Looked up from germline, CDR1 is SGHRS and CDR2 is YFSETQ. The CDR3 has 15 amino acids. The CDR3 loop is CASRQKGAAYNEQFF.

This chain joins TRBV7-9 and TRBJ2-7; TCRdb proposes TRBD2, but this gene call is untestable without DNA. This CDR3 is 15 amino acids long. The germline V gene has CDR1 SEHNR and CDR2 FQNEAQ (reference sequence). CDR3 in amino acids: CASSPTGGHKYEQYF.

This chain uses TRBV29-1 with TRBJ2-1; TCRdb names TRBD1, which stays unverified in the absence of DNA. The CDR3 loop spans 16 amino acids. The germline CDR1 and CDR2 sequences are SQVTM and ANQGSEA. This chain's CDR3 is CSVEYLGQGDYNEQFF.

The rearrangement links TRBV7-2 to TRBJ1-2; TCRdb's assignment of TRBD1 cannot be checked, as there is no DNA. CDR1 SGHTA and CDR2 FQGNSA come from the germline V gene. The CDR3 totals 15 residues. The chain's CDR3 is CASSLTTGVSYGYTF.

The chain is built from TRBV12-3 or TRBV12-4 and TRBJ2-7; TCRdb designates TRBD1, a call that cannot be tested without DNA. The CDR3 runs 13 residues. The chain's CDR3 is CASSYGNIYEQYF.

This chain links TRBV6-2 or TRBV6-3 with TRBJ1-1; TCRdb's D call, TRBD1, is unchecked because there is no DNA. The CDR3 is 15 amino acids. Germline CDR1 MNHEY, CDR2 SVGEGT. This chain's CDR3 is CASSTTGDWDTEAFF.

The J gene is TRBJ2-7, the V gene TRBV5-1. Germline lookup yields CDR1 SGHRS and CDR2 YFSETQ. The CDR3 length is 12 residues. CDR3 sequence: CASSSIGYEQYF.

The chain uses TRBV10-3 and TRBJ1-2. CDR1 is ENHRY, CDR2 SYGVKD, per germline. CDR3 length equals 14 residues. This CDR3 reads CAISERVTPYGYTF.

This chain links TRBV6-5 with TRBJ2-7; TCRdb selects TRBD1, and the lack of DNA leaves this call unchecked. The CDR3 runs 14 residues. Looked up from germline, CDR1 is MNHEY and CDR2 is SVGAGI. The CDR3 here is CASSYIGKGDEQYF.

The chain has TRBV5-1 and TRBJ2-1; the D gene TCRdb calls, TRBD1, cannot be checked with no DNA. The CDR3 is 16 amino acids. Germline-derived CDR1 and CDR2 are SGHRS and YFSETQ. The CDR3 protein is CASSLAGGTFYNEQFF.

This chain connects TRBV4-1 to TRBJ1-3; TCRdb indicates TRBD1, and absent DNA this call remains unverified. Germline values: CDR1 MGHRA, CDR2 YSYEKL. CDR3 size: 17 residues. CDR3 region: CASSQDPLGGTGNTIYF.

The V gene is TRBV29-1, the J gene TRBJ2-1; the TCRdb call, TRBD1, lacks DNA for checking. Germline V gene data show CDR1 as SQVTM and CDR2 as ANQGSEA. CDR3 length equals 13 residues. The CDR3 sequence: CSVGRAINNEQFF.

V gene TRBV4-1 combines with J gene TRBJ2-7; TCRdb proposes TRBD1, but this gene call is untestable without DNA. The CDR3 covers 14 residues. Germline V gene sequence: CDR1 MGHRA, CDR2 YSYEKL. The CDR3 loop reads CASSHQGDGYEQYF.

The chain employs TRBV11-3 and TRBJ2-3; TCRdb indicates TRBD2, and absent DNA this call remains unverified. The length of the CDR3 is 18 residues. CDR1 is SGHNT and CDR2 is YENEEA in the germline V gene. This CDR3 reads CASSSGPSEAGPLNTQYF.

The rearrangement uses TRBV29-1 and TRBJ2-2. Germline V gene sequence: CDR1 SQVTM, CDR2 ANQGSEA. This CDR3 has 13 amino acids. CDR3 region: CSVDWMNTGELFF.

The V gene is TRBV7-2, the J gene TRBJ2-3; the D gene TCRdb calls, TRBD2, cannot be checked with no DNA. Per the germline V gene, CDR1 is SGHTA and CDR2 is FQGNSA. This CDR3 spans 19 amino acids. The CDR3: CASSSLMIDGLRSTDTQYF.

V gene TRBV7-9 combines with J gene TRBJ1-5. Germline V gives CDR1 SEHNR, CDR2 FQNEAQ (reference sequence). The CDR3 contains 15 residues. The CDR3 is CASSLDGGLNQPQHF.

The chain combines TRBV29-1 with TRBJ1-1; the TRBD1 assignment by TCRdb is unverifiable without DNA. This CDR3 spans 15 amino acids. CDR1 SQVTM and CDR2 ANQGSEA come from the germline V gene. The CDR3 loop is CSVRNRGQGGTEAFF.

This chain links TRBV29-1 with TRBJ2-7. Germline V gene data show CDR1 as SQVTM and CDR2 as ANQGSEA. CDR3 length: 13 residues. CDR3 residues: CSVVSASSYEQYF.

The genes are TRBV7-9 and TRBJ1-1. The CDR3 spans 13 residues. The germline V gene encodes CDR1 SEHNR and CDR2 FQNEAQ (reference sequence). The CDR3 reads CASSPRTGIEAFF.

This chain connects TRBV4-2 to TRBJ2-7; TCRdb's D gene call, TRBD2, goes unchecked for lack of DNA. The CDR3 consists of 16 residues. In germline, CDR1 is LGHNA, CDR2 YNFKEQ. The CDR3 loop is CASSHASGSFSYEQYF.

V is TRBV6-6 and J is TRBJ2-7; TCRdb reports TRBD1, a call that lacks DNA to check it against. CDR3 size: 16 residues. Per germline, CDR1 MNHNY and CDR2 SVGAGI (reference sequence). The CDR3 spells CASSFSPDTDTYEQYF.

The chain links TRBV12-3 or TRBV12-4 to TRBJ2-5; TCRdb's assignment of TRBD2 cannot be checked, as there is no DNA. The CDR3 runs 16 residues. CDR3 sequence: CASHLGGRGPQETQYF.

The chain uses TRBV29-1 and TRBJ2-1; there is no DNA to check the TCRdb D call of TRBD2. Per the germline V gene, CDR1 is SQVTM and CDR2 is ANQGSEA. The CDR3 has 19 amino acids. CDR3 protein: CSAEADRLAGGKVYNEQFF.